This T cell receptor (beta chain) emerged from a study of cytomegalovirus exposure and HLA in healthy donors (dated by TCRdb to 2016 to 2017). Broadly, across the study: An earlier analysis of some 620 of the donors reported 250 to 300 Gb of sequence data and 117 million unique TCR beta sequences obtained from around 190 million T cells. To predict cytomegalovirus infection status, the study brought together high-throughput TCR immunosequencing, statistical association of individual TCRs with disease status, and machine learning. A separate validation cohort of roughly 120 different subjects was used in addition to the 666-subject first cohort. Four to six DR-DQ haplotypes were handled as single units for association and clustering, since linkage in the cohort was strong. In the later analysis, no new phenotypic data were used to find candidate immune exposures; instead, reliance was placed on TCR beta sequences and their occurrence across donors. The number of typed donors differed by locus: about 620-640 for A, B, C, DRB1 and DQB1; roughly 510 for DQA1; 606 for DPA1; and approximately 450 for DPB1. An earlier analysis of approximately 630 of the donors applied high-throughput TCR beta sequencing to assess whether each TCR beta V gene segment acted as functional or pseudogenic. The genetic ancestry cluster associated with self-reported Caucasian donors included 81% of the approximately 410 genotyped donors. The study aimed to test whether cataloging public T cell receptors could reveal signatures of past pathogen exposure. Across roughly 420 genotyped donors of the cohort, an average of about 240,000 unique TCR beta nucleotide sequences per donor were sequenced, and approximately 19% of those sequences were non-productive. A later genetic analysis used genome-wide SNP genotypes for about 60% of the roughly 700 donors, treating that subset as a discovery cohort. All discovery cohort repertoires had been generated using a single sequencing platform. Around 300 gigabases of sequencing data and some 85 million unique TCR sequences were included in an early release covering several hundred HLA-typed donors. Alongside the repertoire data, information on donor age, sex, ethnicity and CMV serostatus was compiled. A later analysis re-examined previously published TCR beta repertoires from roughly 720 donors and added high-resolution HLA genotyping to investigate patterns of TCR occurrence. Both class I and class II loci were covered by HLA typing, at four-digit resolution. The study profiled the T cell repertoires of under 700 subjects by immunosequencing and related them to cytomegalovirus serostatus. The paper as a whole reports these results and caveats: Broadly in line with IMGT annotations, most TCR beta V segments showed up in productive rearrangements about 90% or about 30% of the time in an earlier analysis of roughly 590 of the donors. Roughly uniform sequencing depth across donors was assumed in presence/absence analyses, although this assumption may not hold. A later analysis found that TCR association rates varied across HLA loci, with DRB1 alleles showing the most associated TCRs and HLA-C alleles the fewest. A cluster of highly shared sequence variants was judged likely to be a technical artifact of the sequencing pipeline. The study listed 150 to 200 TCR beta chains as associated with cytomegalovirus. When HLA alleles, especially DR and DQ, strongly co-occurred, attributing TCR associations to individual alleles was difficult. Specific HLA alleles were associated with 15,000 to 20,000 TCR beta sequences at a false discovery rate of 0.05 in a later analysis. It was suggested by the authors that the approach could potentially be generalized to other disease states and immunological phenotypes. A later genetic analysis reported fewer N-insertions in productive TCRs among donors in an Asian-associated ancestry cluster than the roughly 650-donor mean. Correlated functional status among segregating V segments might reflect linkage disequilibrium, but an unknown experimental factor could not be ruled out. In this cohort, only TCR beta chains were sequenced, and detectable features were limited by the absence of alpha or paired-chain data. Most CMV-associated TCR beta chains appeared to be HLA-restricted in a later analysis, and the HLA associations seemed to be driven largely by CMV exposure. A further reported finding was that TCR beta sequences accurately predicted the HLA-A and HLA-B alleles for most subjects in the first cohort. The classifier was reported to diagnose cytomegalovirus status with high specificity and sensitivity in both the original cohort and the validation cohort. While some public TCRs were present in many individuals, most TCR sequences turned up only very rarely across donors. CMV serostatus was the only immune exposure information available for the cohort. Some IMGT-functional V segments, including TRBV6-2 and TRBV6-3, could not be told apart with the 87-base-pair reads, so those segments were excluded. Around 16 rarely observed V segments, including chromosome 9 orphons, were excluded from the earlier analysis of approximately 600 of the donors because counts were too low. Three of the identified cytomegalovirus-associated TCR beta chains were confirmed in vitro to be specific for cytomegalovirus antigens. In a later analysis, several top co-occurrence clusters were reported to appear linked to parvovirus B19, influenza, CMV and Epstein-Barr virus. Compared with equally common non-associated chains, HLA-associated TCR beta chains in a later analysis were more clonally expanded and had lower generation probabilities. A later genetic analysis associated a missense DCLRE1C variant with V-gene and J-gene trimming of TCR beta chains, and an independent cohort replicated the association. Because HLA typing was missing for some donors at each locus, association tests included only the typed subset.

Preparation of the library involved the immunoSEQ multiplex PCR assay. The multiplex PCR relied on a mix of 60 forward primers for TCR Vbeta segments and 13 reverse primers for TCR Jbeta segments. The CDR3 region of rearranged TCR beta genes was amplified from genomic DNA by a multiplex PCR assay. The amplified TCR beta libraries were sequenced on the Illumina HiSeq System as 87-base-pair reads. The study's processing was this. In a later analysis, approximately 74 million unique TCR beta chains were counted across the 500 to 850 repertoires, and approximately 9.9 million of these chains were shared by at least two donors. A nearest-neighbor algorithm error-corrected the raw reads and collapsed the reads into unique sequences, merging closely related sequences to remove PCR and sequencing errors. V, D and J gene segments were assigned by aligning CDR3 sequences to IMGT reference sequences. For a sequence to be retained, a match of at least six nucleotides was required to both a V gene segment and a J gene segment. A rearrangement counted as productive if the CDR3 had no stop codons and remained in frame with V and J, and every other rearrangement counted as non-productive. CDR3 was defined according to IMGT convention as the region running from the second conserved V-encoded cysteine to the conserved J-encoded phenylalanine. In an earlier analysis of roughly 610 of the donors, sequences lacking an unambiguous match to a single V gene segment were excluded. An earlier analysis of approximately 590 of the donors called V segments functional above 56.7% productive rearrangements and segregating when the between-donor standard deviation exceeded 5%. To diagnose cytomegalovirus status from the catalog of TCR beta chain sequences, a statistical classification framework was built. In a later analysis, V and J genes were assigned by comparing TCR nucleotide sequences against IMGT/GENE-DB human TR gene sequences. In a later analysis, CDR3 sequences and most-parsimonious VDJ recombination scenarios were assigned using the TCRdist pipeline. In a later analysis, each TCR beta chain was defined by its CDR3 amino acid sequence together with its V-gene family, and reads without a unique V-gene family were excluded. As a way to deal with suspected cross-contamination and a sequencing artifact, a later analysis dropped 500 to 700 nucleotide sequences that were highly shared and had low generation probability. For each public chain, a later analysis derived a clonal expansion index from normalized ranks of inferred template counts within each repertoire. In a later analysis, generation probabilities were computed using a VDJ recombination model fitted to out-of-frame rearrangements, and the results were checked against IGoR. A later analysis scored TCR-TCR, TCR-HLA and TCR-CMV co-occurrence with hypergeometric tests, applying a repertoire-size bias correction to TCR pairs. A later analysis estimated false discovery rates by permuting HLA or CMV assignments 20 times. In a later analysis, co-occurring TCRs were grouped using DBSCAN, with TCRdist sequence similarity added in when clustering inside HLA-allele-positive subsets. Co-occurrence clustering excluded repertoires with fewer than 30,000 or more than 120,000 public chains, plus five with anomalous nucleotide sharing. This immuneACCESS table, as held by TCRdb, lists in-frame sequences with V and J called but not all clones. Of the missing ones, under half trace to an unresolved V gene in checked studies; the others have no known cause. Clone size and V and J calls were adopted from that table, with D and trimming inferred from the DNA. The sample table holds some 91,000 clones, of which around 74% were seen once. Of the sample, roughly 6.9% falls within the top ten clones.

On this clone itself: Its antigen has not been determined. No base quality information exists; no much larger clone differs at one position.

The germline V gene encodes CDR1 SGHAT and CDR2 FQNNGV. The CDR3 runs 15 residues from the cysteine to the phenylalanine. Only the CDR3 part of the read is kept: 45 bases, read in frame from the first base. For this chain, trimming is 5 bases at the V end and 0 bases at the J end, and the number of junction bases without a gene match is 3. In total, 600 or so healthy bone marrow donors made up the cohort. All cohort members were sampled while nominally healthy, although unrecorded immune exposures were likely present. The donor was CMV seropositive and was included in the group of about 290 seropositive cohort members. A peripheral blood sample was collected from each donor, and TCR beta sequencing was performed on peripheral blood mononuclear cells. The Qiagen DNeasy Blood Extraction Kit was used to extract genomic DNA from the blood cell samples.

This sequence was found in a man aged 35 to 55 in good health and CMV-seropositive. The V and J genes are TRBV11-2 and TRBJ2-1; 8 bases in the junction line up with TRBD2. Sample: PBMCs. At the DNA level, the sequence is TGTGCCAGCAGCCAGGGGACTAGCTCCTACAATGAGCAGTTCTTC. Translation gives CASSQGTSSYNEQFF.